This T cell receptor (beta chain) appears in the sequencing data of a study of shared clonotypes between healthy human individuals (dated by TCRdb to about 2020). Concerning the study at large: The cohort included three men and a couple of women between 18 and 49 years of age. For each donor, three plates each were used for CD4 naive and CD4 memory, two plates were used for CD8 naive, and one plate was used for CD8 memory. Blood TCR repertoires of about 5 healthy adults were deeply sequenced to estimate repertoire size and the extent of clonotype sharing between individuals. Libraries were prepared and TCR repertoires were sequenced by different laboratories using diverse techniques, in order to increase sequencing depth and limit assay-specific biases. Per donor, leukapheresis produced somewhere between about 0.9 and 9.5 billion PBMCs.

The donors were healthy, HIV-negative adults who had no recently reported acute infections or vaccinations. Every donor was a Caucasian adult residing in Nashville, Tennessee, USA. Magnetic negative selection was used to enrich CD4+ T cells, after which naive cells were positively selected on CD45RA and the negative fraction became the memory subset. Blood was obtained by leukapheresis, after which PBMCs were separated by Ficoll-Histopaque density gradient centrifugation and cryopreserved in liquid nitrogen vapor phase. Purity and quantity of every magnetically sorted T cell population were checked by analytical flow cytometry. From each sorted fraction, genomic DNA was isolated and quantified by UV absorbance on a Nanodrop 2000c. According to the germline V gene (reference sequence), CDR1 reads MNHEY and CDR2 reads SMNVEV. The cysteine opens and the phenylalanine closes a CDR3 of 18 amino acids. Only CDR3 DNA is held: 54 bases, read in frame from base 1. V lost 4 bases and J lost 11 bases; the stretch between them is 29 bases long.

The investigation overall reported the following: Compared with non-shared clonotypes, the clonotypes found in all four sorted-subset donors had higher generation probabilities. Incomplete sequencing was indicated by rarefaction of sorted-subset datasets, despite the large sequencing depth. Based on pairwise subsampling, the degree of clonotype sharing among donors was expected to be affected by sequencing depth. The small number of donors limited the genetic and exposure-history diversity represented. When several donors were compared, the shared fraction of clonotypes was 5% to 6.5% for naive CD4, about 4% for naive CD8, 2% to 2.5% for memory CD4, and 0.4% for memory CD8. Larger estimated clonotype richness was generally found for naive subsets than for memory subsets. Sampling was restricted to blood, and TCR repertoires in tissues likely differ from the TCR repertoires found in blood.

Using the deep immunoSEQ assay, TCR CDR3 regions were amplified from genomic DNA by multiplex PCR. Genomic DNA extracted from each cell subset was distributed evenly over all wells of several immunoSEQ 96-well plates, and each plate served as one replicate. Each replicate PCR for sorted subsets received about 220 ng genomic DNA, equal to roughly 33,000 T cell genomes. The purified libraries were quantified using a Qubit 3.0 fluorometer, sized with a Bioanalyzer 2100, and then quantified again using the KAPA Library Quantification kit. A separate single-read 150-cycle Illumina NextSeq 550 flow cell was used to sequence each immunoSEQ 96-well plate. Regarding the original processing steps: Because the immunoSEQ output held only junctional sequences and lacked quality scores, the filtering could not match the filtering applied to full-length reads. To assign V/J genes and CDR3, sequences were annotated against IMGT germline references using PyIR, a Python wrapper for IgBLAST v1.9. Reads were filtered out if the reads had weak V/J assignments (E-value above 1e-6), no CDR3, stop codons, out-of-frame junctions, or ambiguous translated residues. A V3J clonotype was defined by an identical inferred V gene, J gene, and CDR3 amino acid sequence. Percentage overlap between repertoires was computed as shared unique clonotypes divided by the size of the smaller repertoire. Richness of each repertoire was evaluated using RTK rarefaction, the Chao1 estimator, and Recon v2.1 estimates of unobserved clonotypes. OLGA was used to compute generation probabilities for all TCRbeta clonotypes that the gDNA method yielded from a few donors. Drawn from immuneACCESS, this table holds only the in-frame rearrangements with V and J called that TCRdb kept. Clones are partly lost; checked studies trace under half to an unresolved V gene and leave the rest unexplained. V and J calls plus clone size are reproduced from that table; the DNA served to infer D and trimming. The sample data list some 1.1 million clones, and approximately 80% of these were observed just once. In total, the top ten clones hold 0.7% to 0.95% of the sample.

As to this clone: Which antigen it targets is not known. No per-base quality is available; no much larger clone lies one base away.

The sequence came from a man between 18 and 29 years old in good health. Some clones in this sample may be carry-over from other donors' samples. In this chain, TRBV27 is recombined with TRBJ1-4, with the identity of the D gene unclear. Sequencing was carried out using memory CD4+ T cells from PBMCs. This sample's cell subset or site label indicates: CD45RA-negative fraction. The sequenced DNA is TGTGCCAGCAGTTCCAGTGTTCCGGGGAGGCCTCTCGTGAGGAAACTGTTTTTT. Its translation reads: CASSSSVPGRPLVRKLFF.